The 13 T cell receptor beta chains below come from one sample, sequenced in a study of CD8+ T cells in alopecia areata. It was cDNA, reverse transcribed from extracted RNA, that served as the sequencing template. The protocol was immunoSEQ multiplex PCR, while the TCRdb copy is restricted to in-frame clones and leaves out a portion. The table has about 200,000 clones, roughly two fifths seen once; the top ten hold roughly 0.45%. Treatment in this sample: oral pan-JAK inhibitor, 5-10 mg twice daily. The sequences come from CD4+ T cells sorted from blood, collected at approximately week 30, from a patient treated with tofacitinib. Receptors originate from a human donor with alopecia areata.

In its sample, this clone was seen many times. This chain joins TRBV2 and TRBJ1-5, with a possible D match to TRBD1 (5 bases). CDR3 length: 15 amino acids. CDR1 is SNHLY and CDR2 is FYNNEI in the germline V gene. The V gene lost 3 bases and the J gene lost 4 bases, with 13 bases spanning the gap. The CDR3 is CASSDRGAPNQPQHF. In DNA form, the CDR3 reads TGTGCCAGCAGTGATAGAGGGGCCCCTAATCAGCCCCAGCATTTT.

CDR3 loop: CASSLGPTDTQYF. The CDR3 coding sequence is TGTGCCAGCAGCTTGGGCCCCACAGATACGCAGTATTTT. The chain is built from TRBV5-5 and TRBJ2-3; D is uncertain. V lost 0 bases and J 2 bases, leaving 4 bases between the germline ends. CDR1 and CDR2 (germline): SGHKS, YYEKEE (reference sequence). The CDR3 spans 13 residues.

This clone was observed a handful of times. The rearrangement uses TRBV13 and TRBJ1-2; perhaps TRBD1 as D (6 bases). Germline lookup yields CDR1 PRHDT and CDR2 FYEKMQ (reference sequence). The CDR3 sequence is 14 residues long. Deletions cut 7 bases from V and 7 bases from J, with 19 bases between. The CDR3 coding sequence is TGTGCCAGCAAAATTTTCGCAGGGGCGGCTGGCTACACCTTC. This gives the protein CASKIFAGAAGYTF.

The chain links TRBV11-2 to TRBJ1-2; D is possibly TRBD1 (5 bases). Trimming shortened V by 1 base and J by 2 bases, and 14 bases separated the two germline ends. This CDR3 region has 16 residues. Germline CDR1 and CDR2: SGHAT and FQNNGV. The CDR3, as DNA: TGTGCCAGCAGCTTAGGGGTCAAGGGGAGAAACTATGGCTACACCTTC. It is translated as CASSLGVKGRNYGYTF.

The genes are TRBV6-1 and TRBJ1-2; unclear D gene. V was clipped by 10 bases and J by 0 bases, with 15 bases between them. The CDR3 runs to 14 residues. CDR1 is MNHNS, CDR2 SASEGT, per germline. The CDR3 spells CAIQRQVSNYGYTF. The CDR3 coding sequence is TGTGCCATCCAACGGCAGGTCTCTAACTATGGCTACACCTTC.

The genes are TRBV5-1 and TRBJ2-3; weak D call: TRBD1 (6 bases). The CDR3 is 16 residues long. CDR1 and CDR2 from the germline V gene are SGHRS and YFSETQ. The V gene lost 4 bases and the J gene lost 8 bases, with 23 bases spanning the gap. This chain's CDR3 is CASSRQETGSLGTQYF. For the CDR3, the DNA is TGCGCCAGCAGCCGTCAGGAGACAGGTAGCCTGGGTACGCAGTATTTT.

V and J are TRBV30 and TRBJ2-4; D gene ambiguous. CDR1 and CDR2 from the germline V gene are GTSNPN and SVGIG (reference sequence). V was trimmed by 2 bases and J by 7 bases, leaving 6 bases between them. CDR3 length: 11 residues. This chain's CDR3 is CAWSKGNIQYF. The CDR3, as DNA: TGTGCCTGGAGTAAAGGGAACATTCAGTACTTC.

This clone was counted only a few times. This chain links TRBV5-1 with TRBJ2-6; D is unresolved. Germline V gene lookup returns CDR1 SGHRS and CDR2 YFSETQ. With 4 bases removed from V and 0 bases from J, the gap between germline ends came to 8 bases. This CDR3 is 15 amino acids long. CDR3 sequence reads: CASSLPSSGANVLTF. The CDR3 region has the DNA TGCGCCAGCAGCCTCCCGAGCTCTGGGGCCAACGTCCTGACTTTC.

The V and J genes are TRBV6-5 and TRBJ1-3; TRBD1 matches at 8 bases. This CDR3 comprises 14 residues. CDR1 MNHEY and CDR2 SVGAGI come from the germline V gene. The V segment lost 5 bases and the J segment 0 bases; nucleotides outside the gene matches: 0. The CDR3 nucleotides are TGTGCCAGCAGTGGGACAGGCTCTGGAAACACCATATATTTT. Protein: CASSGTGSGNTIYF.

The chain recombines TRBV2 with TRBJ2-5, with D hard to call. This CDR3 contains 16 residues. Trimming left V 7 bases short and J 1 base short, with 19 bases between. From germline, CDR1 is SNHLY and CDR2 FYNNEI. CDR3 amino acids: CASNPGLGRLQETQYF. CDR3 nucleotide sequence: TGTGCCAGCAACCCGGGTCTAGGACGGCTCCAAGAGACCCAGTACTTC.

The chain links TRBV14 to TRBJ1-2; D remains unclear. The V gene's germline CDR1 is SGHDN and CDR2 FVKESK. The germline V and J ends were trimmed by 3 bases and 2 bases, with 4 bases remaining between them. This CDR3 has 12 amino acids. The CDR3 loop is CASSQGNYGYTF. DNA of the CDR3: TGTGCCAGCAGCCAGGGAAACTATGGCTACACCTTC.

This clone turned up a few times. CDR3 sequence reads: CASSLEGQTRGGYTF. The CDR3, as DNA: TGCGCCAGCAGCTTGGAAGGACAGACTAGGGGAGGCTACACCTTC. The V gene is TRBV5-1, the J gene TRBJ1-2, with D perhaps TRBD1 (6 bases). Germline V gene lookup returns CDR1 SGHRS and CDR2 YFSETQ. The germline V and J ends were trimmed by 0 bases and 8 bases, with 17 bases remaining between them. The CDR3 is 15 residues long.

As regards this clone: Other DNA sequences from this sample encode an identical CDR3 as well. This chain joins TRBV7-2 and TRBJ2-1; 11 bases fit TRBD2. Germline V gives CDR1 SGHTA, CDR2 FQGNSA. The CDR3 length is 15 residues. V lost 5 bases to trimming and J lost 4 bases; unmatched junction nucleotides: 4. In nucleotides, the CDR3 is TGTGCCAGCAGCAGAACTAGCGGGGGTTACAATGAGCAGTTCTTC. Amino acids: CASSRTSGGYNEQFF.